This T cell receptor (beta chain) was sequenced during a study of HIV-infected children after antiretroviral therapy interruption (dated by TCRdb to between 2018 and 2020). In the study overall: Eight children were included: four on planned treatment interruption and four on continuous treatment, all with CD4+ count above 500 and viral load below 50 copies/ml. The interruption group had a median age of about 9.5 years, and the continuous treatment group had a median age of approximately 8 years. Alongside thymic output measurements, TCR repertoires of children on planned treatment interruption were compared with TCR repertoires of children on continuous antiretroviral treatment. Exposure to EBV and CMV had been recorded for most participating children. Continuous-treatment samples were analyzed from corresponding weeks 0, 48 and 150. For the interruption arm, samples were taken at week 0, at week 12, at the end of interruption (week 24 or 48), and roughly 3 years after the study ended.

Study-level results and caveats: The naive CD4+ Gini coefficient rose by the end of treatment interruption, suggesting clonal expansion, and returned to baseline by 3 years. Sorted CD45RA+ naive cells might include minor non-naive CD45RA+ populations such as EMRA or stem memory cells. In naive CD4+ repertoires of PTI patients, reduced CDR3 sharing between time points was observed after interruption began, whereas many sequences were found to be shared between end of interruption and 3 years later. The small number of patients is a limitation of the study, so the data should be interpreted with caution.

Including the terminal cysteine and phenylalanine, the CDR3 comprises 14 residues. Left in the record is the CDR3 DNA by itself, 42 bases read in frame from the first base. V loses 4 bases of germline sequence and J loses 2 bases, and the interval between the two ends is 9 bases. The germline V gene (reference sequence) supplies CDR1 SEHNR and CDR2 FQNEAQ. The library was built by means of 3' RACE. TCR libraries were constructed from RNA with a 3' RACE protocol that used unique molecular identifiers to correct for PCR amplification bias. Amplicon libraries were pooled in groups of up to roughly 12 and sequenced on an Illumina MiSeq using v2 2x250 paired-end chemistry. On the authors' methods: Decombinator was used to process the reads, assigning V and J genes and CDR3 and applying barcode-based correction of errors and PCR bias. Repertoires were subsampled to equal depth before Gini coefficients were calculated with the R ineq package. GLIPH, Hamming distance and a shared triplet metric were used to assess CDR3 similarity. The public reads were run again by TCRdb, first through fastp at Q25 and then through MiXCR, and only productive beta chains were kept. Every distinct CDR3 protein forms one entry, paired with its most common genes and DNA. The V and J calls, along with clone size, are taken from TCRdb and not from the paper's own processing. This sample holds about 83,000 distinct CDR3 sequences; 6% to 8.5% were observed only once. The leading ten clones occupy roughly 1% of the sample.

This clonotype was seen many times. Its antigen is still unknown. Base qualities were left out, and no much larger clone turns up one base away. Per the publication, the treatment or condition label means: PENTA 11 planned treatment interruption arm or continuous ART arm. Participants were children from the United Kingdom aged 2 to 15 years who had received at least three-drug ART for at least 24 weeks. Cryopreserved PBMCs containing at least 5 million viable cells were required, and a few candidate patients were excluded because of low viable PBMC yield. Using a FACSAria III cell sorter, naive CD4+ CD45RA+ CD45RO- T cells were FACS-sorted out of thawed PBMCs. After sorting, cells were fixed, and RNA was extracted with the RNeasy FFPE kit and then with the RNeasy Micro kit.

Sequenced material: CD45RA+ CD4+ T cells from PBMCs, pooled from several time points, taken from a donor given antiretroviral therapy, either interrupted or continuous. The sample's cell subset or site, from its label and the paper: naive CD4+ CD45RA+ CD45RO- T cells. This clonotype was sampled from a pool of human donors with HIV. The sequence is built from TRBV7-9 and TRBJ2-1, with a weak D call of TRBD1 (6 bases match). In nucleotides, the sequence is TGTGCCAGCAGCTCACGGGACACCTACAATGAGCAGTTCTTC. It specifies CASSSRDTYNEQFF.